The 9 T cell receptor beta chains below were found in one sample sequenced in a study of cytomegalovirus exposure and HLA in healthy donors (dated by TCRdb to the late 2010s). The library was produced with the immunoSEQ multiplex PCR assay. For the multiplex PCR, a mixture combining 60 forward primers for TCR Vbeta segments and 13 reverse primers for TCR Jbeta segments was used. TCRdb took over this immuneACCESS table, retaining in-frame rearrangements with V and J assigned. Such tables are incomplete; in checked studies, under half of the missing clones stem from an unresolved V gene, and the remainder is unexplained. This sample lists about 130,000 clones; around 77% were detected once. More than 0.95% of the sample belongs to the ten largest clones. Sequenced material: PBMCs. The receptors come from a man aged 50-60 years in good health and CMV-seronegative.

This clone was detected only a few times. The V gene is TRBV10-3, the J gene TRBJ2-7; 10 nucleotides line up with TRBD1. The CDR3 length is 16 residues. CDR1 and CDR2 (germline): ENHRY, SYGVKD. V lost 5 bases to trimming and J lost 3 bases; unmatched junction nucleotides: 10. This CDR3 is CAISQAGTGDIYEQYF. The CDR3 DNA follows: TGTGCCATCAGTCAGGCCGGGACAGGGGATATCTACGAGCAGTACTTC.

V gene TRBV5-1 combines with J gene TRBJ2-1; D may be TRBD1 (6 bases). Trimming stripped 1 base from V and 6 bases from J, with 14 bases between. CDR1 and CDR2 (germline): SGHRS, YFSETQ. This CDR3 spans 15 amino acids. CDR3 nucleotide sequence: TGCGCCAGCAGCTTGTCTGGGACACAGGGCAATGAGCAGTTCTTC. It yields the protein CASSLSGTQGNEQFF.

Only one count was recorded for this clone. V is TRBV9 and J is TRBJ1-3, with TRBD1 matching 7 bases. Per germline, CDR1 SGDLS and CDR2 YYNGEE. The CDR3 is made up of 17 amino acids. J gave up 0 bases and V 4 bases, and 10 bases lay outside the gene matches. CDR3 sequence: CASSTSTGRSSGNTIYF. CDR3 nucleotides: TGTGCCAGCAGCACCTCGACAGGGCGCTCCTCTGGAAACACCATATATTTT.

The gene calls are TRBV4-1 and TRBJ2-1, with 11 nucleotides matching TRBD2. Germline CDR1 MGHRA, CDR2 YSYEKL. V lost 3 bases to trimming and J lost 7 bases; unmatched junction nucleotides: 8. The CDR3 sequence is 16 residues long. CDR3: CASSQSGTSGRNEQFF. The DNA of the CDR3 is TGCGCCAGCAGCCAGTCCGGGACTAGCGGACGGAATGAGCAGTTCTTC.

V is TRBV6-5 and J is TRBJ1-4, with 7 bases aligning to TRBD1. This CDR3 has 14 amino acids. CDR1 and CDR2 (germline): MNHEY, SVGAGI. The V gene end was trimmed by 6 bases and the J gene end by 8 bases; junction bases not matched to a gene: 9. CDR3 in DNA: TGTGCCAGCAGAGCCCGGGACAGAGGGGAAAAACTGTTTTTT. Protein sequence: CASRARDRGEKLFF.

This sequence joins TRBV5-1 and TRBJ2-3, with D possibly being TRBD1 (5 bases). CDR3 size: 14 residues. The germline V gene encodes CDR1 SGHRS and CDR2 YFSETQ. Trimming shortened V by 0 bases and J by 2 bases, and 7 bases separated the two germline ends. The CDR3 nucleotides are TGCGCCAGCAGCTTGGCAGGGTTCACAGATACGCAGTATTTT. Protein sequence: CASSLAGFTDTQYF.

The genes are TRBV19 and TRBJ1-2; 8 bases match TRBD1. CDR1 LNHDA and CDR2 SQIVND come from the germline V gene (reference sequence). Unmatched junction bases numbered 13, after V lost 0 bases and J lost 4 bases. The CDR3 runs 18 residues. For the CDR3, the DNA is TGTGCCAGTAGTATAGATCCACGGACAGGGCTTACGCTCTATGGCTACACCTTC. Its translation is CASSIDPRTGLTLYGYTF. The full variable domain, in which reference TRBV19 and TRBJ1-2 provide the parts outside the CDR3, is DGGITQSPKYLFRKEGQNVTLSCEQNLNHDAMYWYRQDPGQGLRLIYYSQIVNDFQKGDIAEGYSVSREKKESFPLTVTSAQKNPTAFYLCASSIDPRTGLTLYGYTFGSGTRLTVV.

The chain links TRBV4-3 to TRBJ2-2; TRBD1 aligns across 7 bases. The junction had 6 bases not matched to a gene; V was cut back by 4 bases and J by 7 bases. The germline CDR1 and CDR2 sequences are LGHNA and YSLEER. The CDR3 contains 14 residues. CDR3 residues: CASSLGQGVGELFF. CDR3 DNA sequence: TGCGCCAGCAGCCTCGGGCAGGGGGTCGGGGAGCTGTTTTTT.

This sequence joins TRBV2 and TRBJ2-2; D not resolved. Per germline, CDR1 SNHLY and CDR2 FYNNEI. This CDR3 is 15 amino acids long. V lost 1 base to trimming and J lost 4 bases, with 10 bases between them. DNA for the CDR3: TGTGCCAGCAGTGAAGGCTACTCGGGCACCGGGGAGCTGTTTTTT. This translates into CASSEGYSGTGELFF.